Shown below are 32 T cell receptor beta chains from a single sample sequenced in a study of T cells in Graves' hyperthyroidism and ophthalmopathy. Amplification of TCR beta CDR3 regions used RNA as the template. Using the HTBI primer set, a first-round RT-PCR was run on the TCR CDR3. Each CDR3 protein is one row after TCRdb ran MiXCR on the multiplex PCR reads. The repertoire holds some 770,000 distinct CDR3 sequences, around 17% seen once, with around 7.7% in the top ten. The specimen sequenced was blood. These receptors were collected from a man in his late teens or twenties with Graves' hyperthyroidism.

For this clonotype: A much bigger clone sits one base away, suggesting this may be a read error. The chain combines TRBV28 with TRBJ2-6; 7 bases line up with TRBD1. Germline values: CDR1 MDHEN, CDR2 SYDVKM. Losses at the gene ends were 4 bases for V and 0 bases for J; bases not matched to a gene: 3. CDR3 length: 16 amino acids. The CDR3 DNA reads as TGTGCCAGCAGTTCCCACAGGGGCTCTGGGGCCAACGTCCTGACTTTC. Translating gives CASSSHRGSGANVLTF.

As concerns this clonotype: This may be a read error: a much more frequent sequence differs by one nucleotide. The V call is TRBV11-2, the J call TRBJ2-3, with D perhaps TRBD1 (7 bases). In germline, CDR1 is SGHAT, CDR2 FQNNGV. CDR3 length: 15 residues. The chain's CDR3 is CASTPGGPRADMQYF. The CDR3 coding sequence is TGTGCCAGCACCCCAGGGGGGCCTCGAGCGGATATGCAGTATTTT.

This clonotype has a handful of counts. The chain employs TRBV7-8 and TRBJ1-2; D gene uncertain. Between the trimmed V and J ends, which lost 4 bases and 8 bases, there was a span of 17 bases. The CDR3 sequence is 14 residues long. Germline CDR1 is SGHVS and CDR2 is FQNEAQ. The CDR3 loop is CASSSSRAPEGYTF. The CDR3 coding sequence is TGTGCCAGCAGCTCCTCGCGGGCCCCCGAAGGCTACACCTTC. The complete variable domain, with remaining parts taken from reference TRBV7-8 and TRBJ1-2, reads GAGVSQSPRYKVAKRGQDVALRCDPISGHVSLFWYQQALGQGPEFLTYFQNEAQLDKSGLPSDRFFAERPEGSVSTLKIQRTQQEDSAVYLCASSSSRAPEGYTFGSGTRLTVV.

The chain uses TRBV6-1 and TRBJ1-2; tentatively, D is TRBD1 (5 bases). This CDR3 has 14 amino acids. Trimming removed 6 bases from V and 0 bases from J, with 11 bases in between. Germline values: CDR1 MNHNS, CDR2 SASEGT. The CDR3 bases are TGTGCCAGCAGCTGGGACGTAGCTAACTATGGCTACACCTTC. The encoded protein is CASSWDVANYGYTF.

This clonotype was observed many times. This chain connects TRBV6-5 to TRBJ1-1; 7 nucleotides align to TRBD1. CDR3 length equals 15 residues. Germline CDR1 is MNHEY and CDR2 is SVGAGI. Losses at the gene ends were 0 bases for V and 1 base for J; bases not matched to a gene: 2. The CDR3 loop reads CASSYSNRGNTEAFF. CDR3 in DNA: TGTGCCAGCAGTTACTCGAACAGGGGGAACACTGAAGCTTTCTTT.

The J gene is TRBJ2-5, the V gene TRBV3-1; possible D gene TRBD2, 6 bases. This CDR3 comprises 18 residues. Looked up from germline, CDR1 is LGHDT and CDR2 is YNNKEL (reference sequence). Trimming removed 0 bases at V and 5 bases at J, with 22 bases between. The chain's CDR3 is CASSQDLAGQGGKETQYF. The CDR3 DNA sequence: TGTGCCAGCAGCCAAGATCTTGCGGGGCAGGGCGGCAAGGAGACCCAGTACTTC.

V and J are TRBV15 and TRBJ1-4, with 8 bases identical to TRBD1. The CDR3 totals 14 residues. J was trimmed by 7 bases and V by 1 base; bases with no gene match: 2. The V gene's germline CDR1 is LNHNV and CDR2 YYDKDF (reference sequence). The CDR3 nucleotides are TGTGCCACCAGCAGAGGGACAGGGACTGAAAAACTGTTTTTT. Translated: CATSRGTGTEKLFF.

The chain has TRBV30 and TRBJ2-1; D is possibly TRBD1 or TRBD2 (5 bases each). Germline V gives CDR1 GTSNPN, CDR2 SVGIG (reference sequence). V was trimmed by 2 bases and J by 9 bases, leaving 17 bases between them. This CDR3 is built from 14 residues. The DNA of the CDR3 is TGTGCCTGGAGTTGGGCTAGCACTGGGGGTGAGCAGTTCTTC. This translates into CAWSWASTGGEQFF.

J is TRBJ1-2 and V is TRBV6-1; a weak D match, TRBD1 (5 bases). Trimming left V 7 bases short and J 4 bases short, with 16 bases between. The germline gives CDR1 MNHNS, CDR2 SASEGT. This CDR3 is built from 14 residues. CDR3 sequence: CASTRDPRGYGYTF. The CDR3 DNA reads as TGTGCCAGCACCAGAGACCCGAGGGGCTATGGCTACACCTTC.

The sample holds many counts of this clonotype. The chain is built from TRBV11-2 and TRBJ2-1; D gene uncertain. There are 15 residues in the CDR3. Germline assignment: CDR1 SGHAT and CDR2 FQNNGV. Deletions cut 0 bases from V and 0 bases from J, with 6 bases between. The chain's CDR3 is CASSLDWDSYNEQFF. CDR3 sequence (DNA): TGTGCCAGCAGCTTAGATTGGGACTCCTACAATGAGCAGTTCTTC. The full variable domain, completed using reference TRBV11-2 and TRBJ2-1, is EAGVAQSPRYKIIEKRQSVAFWCNPISGHATLYWYQQILGQGPKLLIQFQNNGVVDDSQLPKDRFSAERLKGVDSTLKIQPAKLEDSAVYLCASSLDWDSYNEQFFGPGTRLTVL.

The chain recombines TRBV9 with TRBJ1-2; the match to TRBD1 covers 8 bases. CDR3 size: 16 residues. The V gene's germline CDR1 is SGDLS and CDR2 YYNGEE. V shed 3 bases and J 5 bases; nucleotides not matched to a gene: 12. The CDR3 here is CASSEGLGQGPYGYTF. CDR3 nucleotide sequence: TGTGCCAGCAGCGAGGGCCTAGGACAGGGACCTTATGGCTACACCTTC.

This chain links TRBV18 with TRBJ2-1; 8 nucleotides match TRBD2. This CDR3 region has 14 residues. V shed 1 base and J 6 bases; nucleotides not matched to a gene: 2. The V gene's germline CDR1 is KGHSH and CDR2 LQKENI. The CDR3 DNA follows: TGTGCCAGCTCACCACGGACTAGCCTCAATGAGCAGTTCTTC. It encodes CASSPRTSLNEQFF.

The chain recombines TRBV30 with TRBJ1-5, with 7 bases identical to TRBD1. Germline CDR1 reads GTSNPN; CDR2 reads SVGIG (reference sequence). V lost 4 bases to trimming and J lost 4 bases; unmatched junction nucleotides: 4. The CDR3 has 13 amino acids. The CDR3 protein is CAWTDRENQPQHF. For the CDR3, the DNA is TGTGCCTGGACCGACAGGGAGAATCAGCCCCAGCATTTT.

The CDR3 spells CSARRDLYEQYF. The CDR3 bases are TGCAGTGCTAGACGGGACCTCTACGAGCAGTACTTC. The chain employs TRBV20-1 and TRBJ2-7; D could derive from TRBD1 or TRBD2 (5 bases each). V lost 2 bases and J 3 bases, leaving 8 bases between the germline ends. Germline CDR1 is DFQATT and CDR2 is SNEGSKA (reference sequence). There are 12 residues in the CDR3.

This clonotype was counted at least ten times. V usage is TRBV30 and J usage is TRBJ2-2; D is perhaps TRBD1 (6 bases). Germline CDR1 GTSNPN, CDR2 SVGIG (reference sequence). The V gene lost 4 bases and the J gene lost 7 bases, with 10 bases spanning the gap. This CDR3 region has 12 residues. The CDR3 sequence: CAWKQGNGELFF. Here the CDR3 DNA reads TGTGCCTGGAAACAGGGTAACGGGGAGCTGTTTTTT.

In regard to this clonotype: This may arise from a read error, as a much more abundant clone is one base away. The CDR3 loop is CSAFGGGGDYEQYF. The CDR3 nucleotides read TGCAGTGCCTTCGGGGGAGGGGGAGACTACGAGCAGTACTTC. The chain uses TRBV20-1 and TRBJ2-7, with D possibly being TRBD2 (7 bases). Trimming removed 6 bases from V and 3 bases from J, with 18 bases in between. Per germline, CDR1 DFQATT and CDR2 SNEGSKA (reference sequence). This CDR3 has 14 residues.

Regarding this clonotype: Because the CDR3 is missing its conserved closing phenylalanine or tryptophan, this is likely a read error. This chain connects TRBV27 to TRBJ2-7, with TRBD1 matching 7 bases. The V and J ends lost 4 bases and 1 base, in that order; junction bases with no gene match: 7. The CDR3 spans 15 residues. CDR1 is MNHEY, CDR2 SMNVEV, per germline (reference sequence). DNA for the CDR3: TGTGCCAGCAGTTGGGGACAGTCTGAATCCTACGAGCAGTACTCC. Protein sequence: CASSWGQSESYEQYS.

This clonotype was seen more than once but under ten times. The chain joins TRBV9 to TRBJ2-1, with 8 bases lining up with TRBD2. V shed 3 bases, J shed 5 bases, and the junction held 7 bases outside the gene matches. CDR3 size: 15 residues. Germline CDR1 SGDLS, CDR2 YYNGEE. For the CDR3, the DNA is TGTGCCAGCAGCGAGCGGGAGAAAGGGGACAATGAGCAGTTCTTC. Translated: CASSEREKGDNEQFF.

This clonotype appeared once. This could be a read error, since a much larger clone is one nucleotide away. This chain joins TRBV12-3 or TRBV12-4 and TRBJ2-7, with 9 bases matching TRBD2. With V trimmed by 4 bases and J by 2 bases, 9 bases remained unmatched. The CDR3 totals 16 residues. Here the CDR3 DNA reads TGTGCCAGCAGTTCAGCTGCCGGGACTAGCCCCTACGAGCAGTACTTC. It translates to CASSSAAGTSPYEQYF.

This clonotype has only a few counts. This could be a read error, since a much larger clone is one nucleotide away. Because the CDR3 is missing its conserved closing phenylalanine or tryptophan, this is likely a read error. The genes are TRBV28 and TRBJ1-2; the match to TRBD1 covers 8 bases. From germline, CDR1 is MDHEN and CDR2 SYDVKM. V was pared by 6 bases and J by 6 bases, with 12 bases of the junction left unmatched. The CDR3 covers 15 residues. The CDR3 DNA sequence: TGTGCCAGCAGCAATGACAGGGGCGCTGAAAATGGCTACACCCTC. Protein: CASSNDRGAENGYTL.

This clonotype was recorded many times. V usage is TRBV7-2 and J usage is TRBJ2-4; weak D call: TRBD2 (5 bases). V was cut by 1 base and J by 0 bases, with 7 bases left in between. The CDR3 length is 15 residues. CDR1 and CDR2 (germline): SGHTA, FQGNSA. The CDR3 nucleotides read TGTGCCAGCAGCTTAGTCGGGATAGCCAAAAACATTCAGTACTTC. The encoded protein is CASSLVGIAKNIQYF.

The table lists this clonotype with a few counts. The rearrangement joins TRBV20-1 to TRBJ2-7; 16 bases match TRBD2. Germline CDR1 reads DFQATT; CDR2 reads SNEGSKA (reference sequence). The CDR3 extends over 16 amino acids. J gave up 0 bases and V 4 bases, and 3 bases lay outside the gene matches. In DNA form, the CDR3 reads TGCAGTGCTACCGGGACTAGCGGGAGGGACTCCTACGAGCAGTACTTC. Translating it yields CSATGTSGRDSYEQYF.

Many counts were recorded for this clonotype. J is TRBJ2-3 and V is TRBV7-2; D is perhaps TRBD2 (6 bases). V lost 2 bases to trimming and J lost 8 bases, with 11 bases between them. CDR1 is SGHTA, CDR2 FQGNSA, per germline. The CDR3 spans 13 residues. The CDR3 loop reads CASSLPGLTTQYF. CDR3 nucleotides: TGTGCCAGCAGCTTACCGGGACTCACTACGCAGTATTTT.

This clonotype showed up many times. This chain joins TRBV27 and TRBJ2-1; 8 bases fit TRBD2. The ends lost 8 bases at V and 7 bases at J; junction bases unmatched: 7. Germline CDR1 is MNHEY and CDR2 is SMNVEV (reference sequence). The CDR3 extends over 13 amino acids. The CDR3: CASGTGLVNEQFF. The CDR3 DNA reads TGTGCCAGCGGTACGGGACTAGTGAATGAGCAGTTCTTC.

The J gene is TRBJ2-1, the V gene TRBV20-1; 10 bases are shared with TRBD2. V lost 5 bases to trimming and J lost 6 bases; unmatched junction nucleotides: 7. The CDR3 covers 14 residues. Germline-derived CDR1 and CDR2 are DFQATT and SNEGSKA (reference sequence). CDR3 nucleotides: TGCAGTGCTGGCCGGACTAGCGGACGCAATGAGCAGTTCTTC. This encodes CSAGRTSGRNEQFF.

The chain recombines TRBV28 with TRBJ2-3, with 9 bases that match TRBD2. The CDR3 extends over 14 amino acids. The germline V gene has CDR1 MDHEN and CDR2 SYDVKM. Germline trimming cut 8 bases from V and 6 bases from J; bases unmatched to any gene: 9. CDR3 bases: TGTGCCAGCGGACTAGCGTCGAAGGAGGATACGCAGTATTTT. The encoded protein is CASGLASKEDTQYF.

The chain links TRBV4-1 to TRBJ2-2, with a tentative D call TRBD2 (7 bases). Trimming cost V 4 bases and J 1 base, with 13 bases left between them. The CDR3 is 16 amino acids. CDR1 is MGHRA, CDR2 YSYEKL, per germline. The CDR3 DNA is TGCGCCAGCAGCCCCTTAGGGGGGGAGAACACCGGGGAGCTGTTTTTT. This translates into CASSPLGGENTGELFF.

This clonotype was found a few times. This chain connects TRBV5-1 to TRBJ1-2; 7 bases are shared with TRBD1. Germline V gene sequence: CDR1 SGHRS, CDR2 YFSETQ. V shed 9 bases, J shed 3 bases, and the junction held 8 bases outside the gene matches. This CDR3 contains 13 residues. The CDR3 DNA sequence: TGCGCCACCAAAGACAGGGCGGACTATGGCTACACCTTC. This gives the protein CATKDRADYGYTF.

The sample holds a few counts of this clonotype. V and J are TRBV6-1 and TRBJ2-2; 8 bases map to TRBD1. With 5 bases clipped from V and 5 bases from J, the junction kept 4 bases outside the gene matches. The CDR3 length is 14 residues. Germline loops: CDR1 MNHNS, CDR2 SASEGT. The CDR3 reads CASSYQGATGELFF. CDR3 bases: TGTGCCAGCAGTTATCAGGGGGCTACCGGGGAGCTGTTTTTT.

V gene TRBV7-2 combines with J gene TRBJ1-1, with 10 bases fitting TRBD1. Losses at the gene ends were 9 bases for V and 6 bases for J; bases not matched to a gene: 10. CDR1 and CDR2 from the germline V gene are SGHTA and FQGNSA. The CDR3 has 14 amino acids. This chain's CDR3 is CASSLGQGGPEAFF. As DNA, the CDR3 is TGTGCCAGTAGTCTCGGACAGGGGGGCCCTGAAGCTTTCTTT.

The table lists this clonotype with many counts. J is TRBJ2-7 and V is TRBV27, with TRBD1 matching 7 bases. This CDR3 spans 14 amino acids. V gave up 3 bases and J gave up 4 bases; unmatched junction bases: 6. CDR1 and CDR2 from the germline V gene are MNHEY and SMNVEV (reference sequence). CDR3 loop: CASSFDRVDYEQYF. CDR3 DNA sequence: TGTGCCAGCAGTTTCGACAGGGTGGATTACGAGCAGTACTTC.

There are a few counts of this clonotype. Here the CDR3 reads CASNSFRATYSNQPQHF. As DNA, the CDR3 is TGTGCCAGCAACTCATTCCGGGCGACGTATAGCAATCAGCCCCAGCATTTT. V usage is TRBV5-6 and J usage is TRBJ1-5; unclear D gene. Trimming took off 6 bases at V and 0 bases at J, with 19 bases between the two ends. The germline CDR1 and CDR2 sequences are SGHDT and YYEEEE. CDR3 length: 17 residues.